The clone carrying this T cell receptor beta chain was observed a handful of times. The data were obtained in a study of type 1 and type 2 diabetes patients. Study summary: The whole study generated approximately 19 million paired-end reads.

Genomic DNA was the PCR template. The TCR beta CDR3 region was amplified using 30 forward and 13 reverse primers. TCRdb re-called the multiplex PCR reads through MiXCR, storing one row per CDR3 protein. Here the sample spans a few hundred thousand distinct CDR3 sequences, roughly 50% being singletons. This clonotype was obtained from a man aged 18 to 30 with type 2 diabetes. Sequencing was carried out using peripheral blood mononuclear cells (PBMCs).

The CDR3 spells CATSRQENTGELFF. The CDR3 DNA follows: TGTGCCACCTCAAGACAGGAGAACACCGGGGAGCTGTTTTTT. The chain combines TRBV24-1 with TRBJ2-2; a weak D match, TRBD1 (6 bases). The CDR3 contains 14 residues. CDR1 KGHDR and CDR2 SFDVKD come from the germline V gene. Trimming shortened V by 9 bases and J by 1 base, and 11 bases separated the two germline ends.